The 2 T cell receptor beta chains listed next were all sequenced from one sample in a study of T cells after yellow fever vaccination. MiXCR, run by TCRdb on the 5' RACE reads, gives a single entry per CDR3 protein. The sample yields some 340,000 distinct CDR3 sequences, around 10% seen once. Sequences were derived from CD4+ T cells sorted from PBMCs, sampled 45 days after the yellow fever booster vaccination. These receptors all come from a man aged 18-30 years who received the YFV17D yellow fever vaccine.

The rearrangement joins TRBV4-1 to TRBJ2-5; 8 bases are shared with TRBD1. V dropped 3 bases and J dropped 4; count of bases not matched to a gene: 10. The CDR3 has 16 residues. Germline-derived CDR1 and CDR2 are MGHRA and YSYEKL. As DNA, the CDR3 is TGCGCCAGCAGCCACCCAGGGCAGGGGGCCGGAGAGACCCAGTACTTC. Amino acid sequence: CASSHPGQGAGETQYF.

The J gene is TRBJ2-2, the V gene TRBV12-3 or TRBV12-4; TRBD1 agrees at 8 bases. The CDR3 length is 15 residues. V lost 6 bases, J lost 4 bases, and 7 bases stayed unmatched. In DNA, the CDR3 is TGTGCCAGCAGGCGAACAGGGGGAGGCACCGGGGAGCTGTTTTTT. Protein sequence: CASRRTGGGTGELFF.